The T cell receptor beta chain described here comes from a study of CD8 T cells in cerebrospinal fluid in Alzheimer's disease. TCRdb re-called the 10x single-cell sequencing reads; one entry per CDR3 protein, DNA not given. Its table lists over a thousand distinct CDR3 sequences. Study-wide results and limits: Patients with mild cognitive impairment or Alzheimer's disease had a larger top CSF clone percentage than controls.

The CDR3 totals 16 residues. Germline CDR1 reads SGHKS; CDR2 reads YYEKEE (reference sequence). This clonotype is labeled medium-sized based on frequency. What it binds is not known. This chain links TRBV5-5 with TRBJ2-1. Material for sequencing was cerebrospinal fluid. The receptor comes from a human donor in good health. The CDR3 region is CASSLTAGSSYNEQFF.